The T cell receptor beta chain described here comes from a study of cytomegalovirus exposure and HLA in healthy donors. At the level of the study: An earlier analysis found 100 million or so unique TCR beta sequences from around 180 million T cells. Findings and limits, study-wide: Sequencing probably produced one cluster of sequence variants that were highly shared. In an earlier analysis, about 87% or about 30%: the productive usage of most TCR beta V segments. A few chains tied to CMV proved CMV antigen-specific in vitro.

The PCR contained 60 Vbeta and 13 Jbeta primers. The assay was immunoSEQ multiplex PCR, and TCRdb's table has in-frame clones only and misses some. The repertoire holds approximately 190,000 clones, more than 75% seen once, with more than 3% in the top ten. The germline gives CDR1 SQVTM, CDR2 ANQGSEA. V was pared by 8 bases and J by 3 bases, with 20 bases between. CDR3 length: 15 residues. This clone appeared a few times. Its matching antigen is unknown. The receptor was derived from a man aged 40-49 years in good health and CMV-seropositive. V gene TRBV29-1 combines with J gene TRBJ2-1; D is possibly TRBD1 (6 bases). The sample taken for sequencing was PBMCs. The CDR3 DNA reads TGCAGCATCAACCACCGGGACACCGACTACAATGAGCAGTTCTTC. It specifies CSINHRDTDYNEQFF.